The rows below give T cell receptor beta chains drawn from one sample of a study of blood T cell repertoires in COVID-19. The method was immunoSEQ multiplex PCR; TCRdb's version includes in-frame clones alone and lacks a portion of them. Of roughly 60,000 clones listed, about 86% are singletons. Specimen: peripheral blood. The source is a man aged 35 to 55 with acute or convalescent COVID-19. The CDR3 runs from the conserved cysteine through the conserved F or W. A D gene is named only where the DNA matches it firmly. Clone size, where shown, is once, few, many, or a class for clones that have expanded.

CDR3nt: TGTGCCTGGAGTGCCTTCCCGTCCCTGAGGGACACTGAAGCTTTCTTT
CDR3aa: CAWSAFPSLRDTEAFF
v_gene: TRBV30
d_gene: -
abundance: -
j_gene: TRBJ1-1

CDR3nt: TGTGCCAGCAGCCCCCTCCGGGACAGGGGTCGGCCAGATACGCAGTATTTT
CDR3aa: CASSPLRDRGRPDTQYF
v_gene: TRBV5-6
d_gene: TRBD1
abundance: -
j_gene: TRBJ2-3

CDR3nt: TGTGCCAGCAGCCCCCGGGGTCAGCCCCAGCATTTT
CDR3aa: CASSPRGQPQHF
v_gene: TRBV7-8
d_gene: -
abundance: few
j_gene: TRBJ1-5

CDR3nt: TGCGCCAGCAGCTTGGGAACAGGGGTCTACGAGCAGTACTTC
CDR3aa: CASSLGTGVYEQYF
v_gene: TRBV5-1
d_gene: TRBD1
abundance: few
j_gene: TRBJ2-7

CDR3nt: TGTGCCAGCAGCCCCGATCCGGGGTCTGAAGCTTTCTTT
CDR3aa: CASSPDPGSEAFF
v_gene: TRBV11-3
d_gene: -
abundance: -
j_gene: TRBJ1-1

CDR3nt: TGTGCCAGCAGCTTAGAAGCGGGGGGGCTAGAGACCCAGTACTTC
CDR3aa: CASSLEAGGLETQYF
v_gene: TRBV11-3
d_gene: TRBD2
abundance: few
j_gene: TRBJ2-5

CDR3nt: TGTGCCAGCAGAGCGGGGACAGGAGAGACCCAGTACTTC
CDR3aa: CASRAGTGETQYF
v_gene: TRBV6-5
d_gene: -
abundance: -
j_gene: TRBJ2-5

CDR3nt: TGTGCCAGTAGTATGGGGGCAGGGAACGACGAGCAGTACTTC
CDR3aa: CASSMGAGNDEQYF
v_gene: TRBV19
d_gene: -
abundance: -
j_gene: TRBJ2-7

CDR3nt: TGTGCCAGCAGCGAGGGAGGGGGCTATGGCTACACCTTC
CDR3aa: CASSEGGGYGYTF
v_gene: TRBV6-5
d_gene: -
abundance: once
j_gene: TRBJ1-2

CDR3nt: TGTGCCACCAGTGACTTTCAGACTGATCAGCCCCAGCATTTT
CDR3aa: CATSDFQTDQPQHF
v_gene: TRBV24-1
d_gene: -
abundance: -
j_gene: TRBJ1-5

CDR3nt: TGTGCCAGCAGTCAACAGGGGTCCTATGGCTACACCTTC
CDR3aa: CASSQQGSYGYTF
v_gene: TRBV27
d_gene: TRBD1
abundance: once
j_gene: TRBJ1-2

CDR3nt: TGCAGCGGTACATCTATCGGGGGTGAAAAACTGTTTTTT
CDR3aa: CSGTSIGGEKLFF
v_gene: TRBV29-1
d_gene: -
abundance: -
j_gene: TRBJ1-4

CDR3nt: TGTGCCAGCAGTCTCGACAGGGCGACCGGGGAGCTGTTTTTT
CDR3aa: CASSLDRATGELFF
v_gene: TRBV28
d_gene: TRBD1
abundance: -
j_gene: TRBJ2-2

CDR3nt: TGTGCCTGGAGTCCCCCCGGGGTCTACAACACCATATATTTT
CDR3aa: CAWSPPGVYNTIYF
v_gene: TRBV30
d_gene: -
abundance: -
j_gene: TRBJ1-3

CDR3nt: TGTGCCAGCAGTGAACGGTACGAGCAGTACTTC
CDR3aa: CASSERYEQYF
v_gene: TRBV6-1
d_gene: -
abundance: -
j_gene: TRBJ2-7

CDR3nt: TGTGCCAGCAGCTTAGAATCAGGGGGACCCTTCGAGCAGTACTTC
CDR3aa: CASSLESGGPFEQYF
v_gene: TRBV11-3
d_gene: TRBD1
abundance: -
j_gene: TRBJ2-7

CDR3nt: TGCGCCAGCAGCCAAGCCCCGGCAGGGGGCCTGAACACTGAAGCTTTCTTT
CDR3aa: CASSQAPAGGLNTEAFF
v_gene: TRBV4-1
d_gene: TRBD1
abundance: few
j_gene: TRBJ1-1

CDR3nt: TGTGCCAGCAGTTTCCGGACAGGGCTCCGAGAGACCCAGTACTTC
CDR3aa: CASSFRTGLRETQYF
v_gene: TRBV27
d_gene: TRBD1
abundance: once
j_gene: TRBJ2-5

CDR3nt: TGTGCCTGGAGTGTACCGGCTGGAGGGACCCTATATGGCTACACCTTC
CDR3aa: CAWSVPAGGTLYGYTF
v_gene: TRBV30
d_gene: -
abundance: -
j_gene: TRBJ1-2

CDR3nt: TGTGCCTGGAGTGTACCCCCCGCGTACTATGGCTACACCTTC
CDR3aa: CAWSVPPAYYGYTF
v_gene: TRBV30
d_gene: -
abundance: -
j_gene: TRBJ1-2

CDR3nt: TGCGCCAGCAGCCCGGGGGGCCTAGCGGAGGGGAGGACCGGGGAGCTGTTTTTT
CDR3aa: CASSPGGLAEGRTGELFF
v_gene: TRBV5-1
d_gene: -
abundance: few
j_gene: TRBJ2-2

CDR3nt: TGTGCCAGCAGCCAAGTTTCCGGGGGTTCGGGGGAGCTGTTTTTT
CDR3aa: CASSQVSGGSGELFF
v_gene: TRBV3-1/TRBV3-2
d_gene: -
abundance: -
j_gene: TRBJ2-2

CDR3nt: TGTGTCAGTAGTCTCGGGACAGGGAGGTACGAGCAGTACTTC
CDR3aa: CVSSLGTGRYEQYF
v_gene: TRBV19
d_gene: TRBD1
abundance: -
j_gene: TRBJ2-7

CDR3nt: TGTGCCAGCAGTTCGGACCGGACAGGGGGGAACTTC
CDR3aa: CASSSDRTGGNF
v_gene: TRBV2
d_gene: TRBD1
abundance: -
j_gene: TRBJ2-5

CDR3nt: TGTGCCAGCAGCTCGGCCGTGACAACCGGGGAGCTGTTTTTT
CDR3aa: CASSSAVTTGELFF
v_gene: TRBV7-6
d_gene: -
abundance: -
j_gene: TRBJ2-2

CDR3nt: TGTGCCACGGCAGATCGGACAAGGAACACTGAAGCTTTCTTT
CDR3aa: CATADRTRNTEAFF
v_gene: TRBV10-3
d_gene: -
abundance: -
j_gene: TRBJ1-1

CDR3nt: TGTGCCAGCAGTTTAGATCCTAATCAGCCCCAGCATTTT
CDR3aa: CASSLDPNQPQHF
v_gene: TRBV6-5
d_gene: -
abundance: -
j_gene: TRBJ1-5

CDR3nt: TGTGCCACCAGTGATTTAGGGGCCGGCACAGATACGCAGTATTTT
CDR3aa: CATSDLGAGTDTQYF
v_gene: TRBV24-1
d_gene: -
abundance: -
j_gene: TRBJ2-3

CDR3nt: TGTGCCAGCAGTGATTGGGGACAGGGTTCCTACGAGCAGTACTTC
CDR3aa: CASSDWGQGSYEQYF
v_gene: TRBV2
d_gene: TRBD1
abundance: -
j_gene: TRBJ2-7

CDR3nt: TGTGCCAGCAGCAAAGACGGGAAACGACTTGGGAAACTGTTTTTT
CDR3aa: CASSKDGKRLGKLFF
v_gene: TRBV21-1
d_gene: -
abundance: -
j_gene: TRBJ1-4

CDR3nt: TGTGCCAGCAGCGAAACACTACGGACAGGAATGAACACCGGGGAGCTGTTTTTT
CDR3aa: CASSETLRTGMNTGELFF
v_gene: TRBV9
d_gene: TRBD1
abundance: -
j_gene: TRBJ2-2

CDR3nt: TGCGCCAGCAGGGGCGGGACAGGGGGCGGCTACACCTTC
CDR3aa: CASRGGTGGGYTF
v_gene: TRBV4-1
d_gene: TRBD1
abundance: -
j_gene: TRBJ1-2

CDR3nt: TGTGCCAGCAGTCGGACGAGGGACACCGGGGAGCTGTTTTTT
CDR3aa: CASSRTRDTGELFF
v_gene: TRBV6-6
d_gene: -
abundance: -
j_gene: TRBJ2-2

CDR3nt: TGTGCCAGCAGGGATCCCAGGGTGTCCTACGAGCAGTACTTC
CDR3aa: CASRDPRVSYEQYF
v_gene: TRBV11-3
d_gene: -
abundance: -
j_gene: TRBJ2-7

CDR3nt: TGTGCCAGCAGCGTAGGAGGCGGGGGGTACAATGAGCAGTTCTTC
CDR3aa: CASSVGGGGYNEQFF
v_gene: TRBV9
d_gene: TRBD2
abundance: -
j_gene: TRBJ2-1

CDR3nt: TGCGCCAGCAGCCAAGATCAATGGGACACCCCCTCCTACGAGCAGTACTTC
CDR3aa: CASSQDQWDTPSYEQYF
v_gene: TRBV4-1
d_gene: -
abundance: -
j_gene: TRBJ2-7

CDR3nt: TGTGCCAGCAGTGAAAGACAGGGCACAGATACGCAGTATTTT
CDR3aa: CASSERQGTDTQYF
v_gene: TRBV25-1
d_gene: -
abundance: few
j_gene: TRBJ2-3

CDR3nt: TGTGCCAGCAGTTACGACAGGAACCCTGGAAACACCATATATTTT
CDR3aa: CASSYDRNPGNTIYF
v_gene: TRBV6-5
d_gene: -
abundance: once
j_gene: TRBJ1-3

CDR3nt: TGCAGCGGCGGGGGTGTCGGTGGCTACACCTTC
CDR3aa: CSGGGVGGYTF
v_gene: TRBV29-1
d_gene: -
abundance: few
j_gene: TRBJ1-2

CDR3nt: TGTGCCAGCAGCTATTTAGGACAGGCCCAGCATTTT
CDR3aa: CASSYLGQAQHF
v_gene: TRBV7-2
d_gene: TRBD1
abundance: -
j_gene: TRBJ1-5

CDR3nt: TGTGCCAGCAGCTTAGTTGGCGGGAGCGGGACTGAAGCTTTCTTT
CDR3aa: CASSLVGGSGTEAFF
v_gene: TRBV7-8
d_gene: -
abundance: -
j_gene: TRBJ1-1

CDR3nt: TGTGCCAGCAGTTTAAGCAGGGGCCAATTCCACTTT
CDR3aa: CASSLSRGQFHF
v_gene: TRBV28
d_gene: -
abundance: -
j_gene: TRBJ1-6

CDR3nt: TGTGCCAGCTCACCGGCAGGGGGCACCGAAGCTTTCTTT
CDR3aa: CASSPAGGTEAFF
v_gene: TRBV18
d_gene: TRBD1
abundance: -
j_gene: TRBJ1-1

CDR3nt: TGTGCCACCCGACCCTTGGGCGGGGGCTACGAGCAGTACTTC
CDR3aa: CATRPLGGGYEQYF
v_gene: TRBV19
d_gene: TRBD2
abundance: -
j_gene: TRBJ2-7

CDR3nt: TGTGCCAGCAGTCTTTCAGTCAATCCTAACTATGGCTACACCTTC
CDR3aa: CASSLSVNPNYGYTF
v_gene: TRBV5-6
d_gene: -
abundance: -
j_gene: TRBJ1-2

CDR3nt: TGTGCCTGGAGTGTACAGGCAGGGCAGCCCCAGCATTTT
CDR3aa: CAWSVQAGQPQHF
v_gene: TRBV30
d_gene: -
abundance: -
j_gene: TRBJ1-5

CDR3nt: TGTGCCAGCAGCCAAGTCCCCATAAGGACTACCAACACCGGGGAGCTGTTTTTT
CDR3aa: CASSQVPIRTTNTGELFF
v_gene: TRBV4-2
d_gene: -
abundance: -
j_gene: TRBJ2-2

CDR3nt: TGTGCCAGCAGCGCACCGGGACAGCCCATCTCCTACGAGCAGTACTTC
CDR3aa: CASSAPGQPISYEQYF
v_gene: TRBV7-9
d_gene: TRBD1
abundance: -
j_gene: TRBJ2-7

CDR3nt: TGTGCCAGCAGCCGACTTGAGAACACTGAAGCTTTCTTT
CDR3aa: CASSRLENTEAFF
v_gene: TRBV3-1/TRBV3-2
d_gene: -
abundance: -
j_gene: TRBJ1-1

CDR3nt: TGTGCCAGCAGACCAGGGACTAGCACCTACGAGCAGTACTTC
CDR3aa: CASRPGTSTYEQYF
v_gene: TRBV6-7
d_gene: TRBD2
abundance: few
j_gene: TRBJ2-7